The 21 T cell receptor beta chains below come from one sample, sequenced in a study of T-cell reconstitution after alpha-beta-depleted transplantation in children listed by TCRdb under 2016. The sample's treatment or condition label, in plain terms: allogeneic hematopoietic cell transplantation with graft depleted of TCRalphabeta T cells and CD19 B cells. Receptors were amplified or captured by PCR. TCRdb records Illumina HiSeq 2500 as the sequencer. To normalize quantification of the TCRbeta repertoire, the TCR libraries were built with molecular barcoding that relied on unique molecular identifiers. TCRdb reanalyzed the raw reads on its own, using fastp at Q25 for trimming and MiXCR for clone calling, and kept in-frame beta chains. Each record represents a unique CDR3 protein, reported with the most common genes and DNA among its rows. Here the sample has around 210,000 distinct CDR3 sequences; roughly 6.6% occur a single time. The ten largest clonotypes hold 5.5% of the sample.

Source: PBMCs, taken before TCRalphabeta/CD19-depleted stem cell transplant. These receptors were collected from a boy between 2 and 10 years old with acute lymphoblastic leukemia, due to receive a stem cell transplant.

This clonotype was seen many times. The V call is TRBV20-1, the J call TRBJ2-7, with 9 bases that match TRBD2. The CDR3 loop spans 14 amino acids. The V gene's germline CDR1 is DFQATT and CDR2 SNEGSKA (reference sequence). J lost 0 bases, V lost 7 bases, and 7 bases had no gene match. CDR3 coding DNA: TGCAGTGTGGGAGCGGGGGGTAGCTCCTACGAGCAGTACTTC. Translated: CSVGAGGSSYEQYF.

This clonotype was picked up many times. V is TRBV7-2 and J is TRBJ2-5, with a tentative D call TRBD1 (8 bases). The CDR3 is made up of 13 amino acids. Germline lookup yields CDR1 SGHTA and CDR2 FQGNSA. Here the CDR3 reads CAESGTGQETQYF. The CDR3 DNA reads TGTGCGGAAAGCGGGACAGGACAAGAGACCCAGTACTTC.

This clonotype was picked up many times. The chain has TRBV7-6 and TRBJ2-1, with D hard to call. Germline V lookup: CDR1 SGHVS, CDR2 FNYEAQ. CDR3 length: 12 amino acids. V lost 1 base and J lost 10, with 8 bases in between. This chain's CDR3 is CASSLGGREQFF. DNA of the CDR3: TGTGCCAGCAGCTTAGGAGGTCGGGAGCAGTTCTTC.

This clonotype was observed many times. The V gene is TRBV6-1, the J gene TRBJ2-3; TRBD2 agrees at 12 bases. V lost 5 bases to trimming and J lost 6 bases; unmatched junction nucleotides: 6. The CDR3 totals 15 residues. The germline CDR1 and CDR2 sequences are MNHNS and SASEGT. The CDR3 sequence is CASSPTSGGLDTQYF. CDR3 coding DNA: TGTGCCAGCAGTCCGACTAGCGGGGGTCTCGATACGCAGTATTTT.

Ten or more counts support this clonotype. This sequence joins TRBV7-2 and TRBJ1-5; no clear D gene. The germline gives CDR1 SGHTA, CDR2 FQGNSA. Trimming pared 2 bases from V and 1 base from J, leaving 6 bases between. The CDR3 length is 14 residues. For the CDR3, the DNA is TGTGCCAGCAGCTTACAGGACAGCAATCAGCCCCAGCATTTT. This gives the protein CASSLQDSNQPQHF.

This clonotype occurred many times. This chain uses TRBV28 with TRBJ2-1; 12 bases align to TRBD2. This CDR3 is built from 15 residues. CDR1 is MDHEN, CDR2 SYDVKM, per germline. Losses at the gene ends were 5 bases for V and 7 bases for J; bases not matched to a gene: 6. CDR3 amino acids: CASSLAGGPRNEQFF. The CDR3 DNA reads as TGTGCCAGCAGTCTAGCGGGAGGGCCGCGGAATGAGCAGTTCTTC.

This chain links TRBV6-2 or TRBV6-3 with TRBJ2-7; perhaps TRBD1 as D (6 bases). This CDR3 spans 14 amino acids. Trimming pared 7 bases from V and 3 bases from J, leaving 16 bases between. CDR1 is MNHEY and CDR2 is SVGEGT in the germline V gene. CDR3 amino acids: CASTPTDRIYEQYF. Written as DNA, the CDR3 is TGTGCCAGCACCCCTACCGACAGGATCTACGAGCAGTACTTC.

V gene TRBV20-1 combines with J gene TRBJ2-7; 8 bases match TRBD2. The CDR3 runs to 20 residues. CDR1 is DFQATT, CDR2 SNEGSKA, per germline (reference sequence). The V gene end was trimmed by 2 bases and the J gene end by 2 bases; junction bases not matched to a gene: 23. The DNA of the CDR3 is TGCAGTGCTAGACCTCCTATCGGACTAGCCGGGGGAGCGGATCCCTACGAGCAGTACTTC. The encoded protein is CSARPPIGLAGGADPYEQYF.

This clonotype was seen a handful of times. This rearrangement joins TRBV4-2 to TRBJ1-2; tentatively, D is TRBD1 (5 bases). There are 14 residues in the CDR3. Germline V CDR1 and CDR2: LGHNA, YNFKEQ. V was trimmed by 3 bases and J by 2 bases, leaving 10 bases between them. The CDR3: CASSHVRDNYGYTF. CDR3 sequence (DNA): TGTGCCAGCAGCCATGTCCGGGACAACTATGGCTACACCTTC.

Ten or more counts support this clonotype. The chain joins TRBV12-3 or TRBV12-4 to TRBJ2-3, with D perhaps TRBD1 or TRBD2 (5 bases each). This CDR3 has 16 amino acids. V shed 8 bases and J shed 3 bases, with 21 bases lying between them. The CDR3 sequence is CASRGRGRFGTDTQYF. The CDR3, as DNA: TGTGCCAGCCGGGGAAGGGGCCGCTTCGGAACAGATACGCAGTATTTT.

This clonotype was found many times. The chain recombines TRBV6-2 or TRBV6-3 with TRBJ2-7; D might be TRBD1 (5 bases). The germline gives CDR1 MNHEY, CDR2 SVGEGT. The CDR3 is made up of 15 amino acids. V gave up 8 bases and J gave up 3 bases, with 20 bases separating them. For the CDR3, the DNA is TGTGCCAGCGAATCAAGCAGTCGGACATACTACGAGCAGTACTTC. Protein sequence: CASESSSRTYYEQYF.

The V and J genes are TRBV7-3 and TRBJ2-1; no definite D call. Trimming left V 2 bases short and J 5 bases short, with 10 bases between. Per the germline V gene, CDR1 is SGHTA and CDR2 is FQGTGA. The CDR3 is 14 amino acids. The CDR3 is CASSLRWTDNEQFF. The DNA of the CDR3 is TGTGCCAGCAGCTTACGTTGGACGGACAATGAGCAGTTCTTC.

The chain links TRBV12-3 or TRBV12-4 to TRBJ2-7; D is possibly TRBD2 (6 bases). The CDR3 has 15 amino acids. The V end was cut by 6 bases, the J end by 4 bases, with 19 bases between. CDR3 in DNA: TGTGCCAGCAGCTTCACCGGGACTGCGCGTTACGAGCAGTACTTC. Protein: CASSFTGTARYEQYF.

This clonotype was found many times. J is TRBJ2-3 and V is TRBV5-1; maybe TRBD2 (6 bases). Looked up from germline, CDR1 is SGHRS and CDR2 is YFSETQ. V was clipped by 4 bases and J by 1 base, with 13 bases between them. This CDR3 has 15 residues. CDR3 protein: CASSGGTLRTDTQYF. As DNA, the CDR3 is TGCGCCAGCAGCGGCGGGACCCTACGCACAGATACGCAGTATTTT.

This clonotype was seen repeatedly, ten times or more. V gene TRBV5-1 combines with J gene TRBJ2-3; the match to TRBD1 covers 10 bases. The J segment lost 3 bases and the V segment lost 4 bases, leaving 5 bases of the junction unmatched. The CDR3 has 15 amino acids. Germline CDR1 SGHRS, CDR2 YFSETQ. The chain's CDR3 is CASSAGTGVTDTQYF. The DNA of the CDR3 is TGCGCCAGCAGCGCCGGGACAGGGGTAACAGATACGCAGTATTTT.

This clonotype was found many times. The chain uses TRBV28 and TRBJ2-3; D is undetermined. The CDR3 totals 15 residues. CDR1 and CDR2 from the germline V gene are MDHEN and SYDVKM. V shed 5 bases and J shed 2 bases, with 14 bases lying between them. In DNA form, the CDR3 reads TGTGCCAGCAGTCCTCCCGTGGTAACCACAGATACGCAGTATTTT. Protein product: CASSPPVVTTDTQYF. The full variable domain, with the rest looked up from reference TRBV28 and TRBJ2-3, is DVKVTQSSRYLVKRTGEKVFLECVQDMDHENMFWYRQDPGLGLRLIYFSYDVKMKEKGDIPEGYSVSREKKERFSLILESASTNQTSMYLCASSPPVVTTDTQYFGPGTRLTVL.

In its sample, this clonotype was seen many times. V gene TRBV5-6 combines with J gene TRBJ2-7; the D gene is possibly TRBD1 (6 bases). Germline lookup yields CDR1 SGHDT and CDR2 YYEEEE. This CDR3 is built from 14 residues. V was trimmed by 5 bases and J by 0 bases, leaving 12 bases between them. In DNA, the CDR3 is TGTGCCAGCAGGTCCCGGGACAACTCCTACGAGCAGTACTTC. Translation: CASRSRDNSYEQYF.

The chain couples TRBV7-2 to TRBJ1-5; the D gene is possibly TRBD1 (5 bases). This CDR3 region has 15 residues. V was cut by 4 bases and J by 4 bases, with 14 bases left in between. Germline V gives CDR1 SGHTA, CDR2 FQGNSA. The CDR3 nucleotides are TGTGCCAGCAGCTCCAATCAGGGTATGAATCAGCCCCAGCATTTT. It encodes CASSSNQGMNQPQHF.

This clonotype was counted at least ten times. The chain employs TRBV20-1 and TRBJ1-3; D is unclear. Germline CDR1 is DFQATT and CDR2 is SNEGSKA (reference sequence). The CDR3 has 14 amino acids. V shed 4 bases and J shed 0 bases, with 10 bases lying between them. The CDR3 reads CSAMVSSSGNTIYF. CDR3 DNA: TGCAGTGCTATGGTTTCCAGCTCTGGAAACACCATATATTTT.

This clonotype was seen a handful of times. DNA for the CDR3: TGTGCCAGCAGCTTTGACCAACCCAATTACGAGCAGTACTTC. This sequence encodes CASSFDQPNYEQYF. The V call is TRBV5-5, the J call TRBJ2-7; D call uncertain. This CDR3 has 14 amino acids. The V and J ends lost 2 bases and 4 bases respectively, with 13 bases between them. In germline, CDR1 is SGHKS, CDR2 YYEKEE (reference sequence).

CDR3 sequence: CAMGPGLLFREQYF. The DNA of the CDR3 is TGTGCCATGGGCCCCGGGCTCCTCTTCCGCGAGCAGTACTTC. This chain uses TRBV4-2 with TRBJ2-7; no reliable D call. The CDR3 runs to 14 residues. Germline CDR1 reads LGHNA; CDR2 reads YNFKEQ. Deletions cut 10 bases from V and 6 bases from J, with 22 bases between.